Listed here are 16 T cell receptor beta chains from one sample, sequenced in a study of identical twins. TCRdb reprocessed the 5' RACE reads with MiXCR, giving one entry per CDR3 protein. In the table there are roughly 350,000 distinct CDR3 sequences, about 12% of which are singletons. The same data also went into a second study, on yellow fever vaccine responses in identical twins.

Sequencing was performed on CD8+ T cells sorted from blood. These receptors were collected from a woman aged 18-35 years in good health.

This chain joins TRBV15 and TRBJ2-5, with D maybe TRBD1 (6 bases). There are 16 residues in the CDR3. V was pared by 0 bases and J by 3 bases, with 14 bases between. Germline CDR1 is LNHNV and CDR2 is YYDKDF (reference sequence). The CDR3 DNA reads as TGTGCCACCAGCAGAGAGTTTGGGGACACCGAAGAGACCCAGTACTTC. Its protein product is CATSREFGDTEETQYF. The entire variable domain, with the rest obtained from reference TRBV15 and TRBJ2-5, is as follows: DAMVIQNPRYQVTQFGKPVTLSCSQTLNHNVMYWYQQKSSQAPKLLFHYYDKDFNNEADTPDNFQSRRPNTSFCFLDIRSPGLGDTAMYLCATSREFGDTEETQYFGPGTRLLVL.

The chain recombines TRBV5-1 with TRBJ2-3; D is perhaps TRBD2 (6 bases). The V gene lost 0 bases and the J gene lost 5 bases, with 22 bases spanning the gap. CDR1 SGHRS and CDR2 YFSETQ come from the germline V gene. The CDR3 is made up of 18 amino acids. CDR3 sequence (DNA): TGCGCCAGCAGCTTGGATGAGAGAGCTTCGCCGCGGGAAGATACGCAGTATTTT. Amino acid sequence: CASSLDERASPREDTQYF.

V gene TRBV7-3 combines with J gene TRBJ2-1; 8 positions match TRBD2. CDR1 is SGHTA and CDR2 is FQGTGA in the germline V gene. The CDR3 runs 15 residues. The V gene end was trimmed by 4 bases and the J gene end by 3 bases; junction bases not matched to a gene: 5. As DNA, the CDR3 is TGTGCCAGCAGCTACCAAAGCGGGAGCTACAATGAGCAGTTCTTC. The encoded protein is CASSYQSGSYNEQFF.

The chain uses TRBV20-1 and TRBJ2-1; 10 nucleotides align to TRBD1. Per the germline V gene, CDR1 is DFQATT and CDR2 is SNEGSKA (reference sequence). This CDR3 has 17 residues. V shed 1 base, J shed 8 bases, and the junction held 14 bases outside the gene matches. The CDR3 sequence: CSARGGGQGLVLDEQFF. The CDR3 nucleotides are TGCAGTGCTAGAGGGGGGGGACAGGGGCTGGTTTTGGATGAGCAGTTCTTC.

The chain combines TRBV28 with TRBJ2-1; D is tentatively TRBD1 or TRBD2 (6 bases each). Trimming shortened V by 6 bases and J by 4 bases, and 19 bases separated the two germline ends. Germline CDR1 MDHEN, CDR2 SYDVKM. This CDR3 has 16 amino acids. CDR3 sequence reads: CASRPRRRGSYNEQFF. CDR3 bases: TGTGCCAGCAGGCCGCGTAGGAGGGGGTCTTACAATGAGCAGTTCTTC.

This clonotype was counted many times. The chain combines TRBV12-3 or TRBV12-4 with TRBJ1-1; tentatively, D is TRBD1 (5 bases). Deletions cut 6 bases from V and 0 bases from J, with 8 bases between. This CDR3 region has 13 residues. CDR3 in DNA: TGTGCCAGCAGGGACAAGTTGAACACTGAAGCTTTCTTT. Translating gives CASRDKLNTEAFF.

CDR3 sequence reads: CSAGTRGEGGYEQYF. CDR3 in DNA: TGCAGTGCTGGGACCCGGGGGGAGGGCGGTTACGAGCAGTACTTC. V and J are TRBV20-1 and TRBJ2-7; 7 nucleotides match TRBD2. V shed 5 bases and J 4 bases; nucleotides not matched to a gene: 14. From germline, CDR1 is DFQATT and CDR2 SNEGSKA (reference sequence). The CDR3 runs to 15 residues.

The V gene is TRBV2, the J gene TRBJ2-7, with a weak D call TRBD1 (5 bases). With 7 bases removed from V and 0 bases from J, the gap between germline ends came to 19 bases. The germline gives CDR1 SNHLY, CDR2 FYNNEI. The CDR3 runs to 16 residues. For the CDR3, the DNA is TGTGCCAGCACCCCCGACAGTCTGTCGGGCTCCTACGAGCAGTACTTC. Its translation: CASTPDSLSGSYEQYF.

There are a few counts of this clonotype. V is TRBV9 and J is TRBJ2-7, with TRBD1 identical over 8 bases. V lost 0 bases and J lost 0; bases outside the gene matches: 5. Per germline, CDR1 SGDLS and CDR2 YYNGEE. The CDR3 runs to 16 residues. The DNA of the CDR3 is TGTGCCAGCAGCGTAGTGAGGGACAGGCTCTCCTACGAGCAGTACTTC. Translated, it gives CASSVVRDRLSYEQYF.

This clonotype was found many times. The rearrangement links TRBV4-1 to TRBJ2-1; 11 bases align to TRBD2. V lost 3 bases to trimming and J lost 6 bases; unmatched junction nucleotides: 7. This CDR3 is 16 amino acids long. Germline CDR1 is MGHRA and CDR2 is YSYEKL. CDR3 nucleotides: TGCGCCAGCAGCCAGCTTAGCGGGAGGGCCCTCAATGAGCAGTTCTTC. Translated, it gives CASSQLSGRALNEQFF.

This clonotype was counted between two and nine times. The J gene is TRBJ2-1, the V gene TRBV12-3 or TRBV12-4; no reliable D call. V was clipped by 11 bases and J by 7 bases, with 12 bases between them. The CDR3 length is 11 residues. CDR3 residues: CAWGSGNEQFF. The CDR3 DNA reads as TGTGCCTGGGGATCCGGGAATGAGCAGTTCTTC.

This clonotype was seen at least ten times. The V and J genes are TRBV7-9 and TRBJ2-5, with D maybe TRBD1 (5 bases). Germline CDR1 and CDR2: SEHNR and FQNEAQ (reference sequence). The length of the CDR3 is 13 residues. V lost 5 bases and J lost 3, with 10 bases in between. The CDR3 here is CASSGQGKETQYF. The CDR3 nucleotides read TGTGCCAGCAGCGGCCAGGGAAAAGAGACCCAGTACTTC.

This clonotype has just a few counts. This rearrangement joins TRBV10-1 to TRBJ2-7, with 10 nucleotides matching TRBD2. This CDR3 spans 15 amino acids. Germline loops: CDR1 WNHNN, CDR2 SYGVQD (reference sequence). With V trimmed by 4 bases and J by 5 bases, 8 bases remained unmatched. This chain's CDR3 is CASSGPLAGVDEQYF. The CDR3 bases are TGCGCCAGCAGTGGACCCCTAGCGGGAGTAGACGAGCAGTACTTC.

This clonotype showed up just a few times. This rearrangement joins TRBV27 to TRBJ2-7; D remains unclear. Germline V CDR1 and CDR2: MNHEY, SMNVEV (reference sequence). V gave up 7 bases and J gave up 6 bases, with 22 bases separating them. The CDR3 loop spans 15 amino acids. The CDR3 DNA follows: TGTGCCAGCACCCCGAAGGGTATTCAAAACTTCGAGCAGTACTTC. Protein product: CASTPKGIQNFEQYF.

This clonotype was counted a few times. The gene calls are TRBV12-3 or TRBV12-4 and TRBJ1-2; tentatively, D is TRBD1 (5 bases). The CDR3 is 11 amino acids. V was pared by 11 bases and J by 7 bases, with 14 bases between. Here the CDR3 reads CAALGEAGYTF. In DNA, the CDR3 is TGTGCCGCCCTGGGGGAGGCTGGCTACACCTTC.

This clonotype was counted only a few times. The rearrangement links TRBV10-3 to TRBJ2-7, with D unresolved. V was pared by 2 bases and J by 0 bases, with 2 bases between. The CDR3 loop spans 12 amino acids. In germline, CDR1 is ENHRY, CDR2 SYGVKD. The CDR3 reads CAISESSYEQYF. DNA for the CDR3: TGTGCCATCAGTGAGAGCTCCTACGAGCAGTACTTC.